This entry describes one TCR beta chain. Its antigen is undetermined. This sample is part of a study of cytomegalovirus exposure and HLA in healthy donors. Broader study findings: Later, an analysis found that common viral pathogens appeared to be linked with several of the most significant clusters.

PCR used 60 Vbeta primers and 13 Jbeta primers. Clones were read by immunoSEQ multiplex PCR, and TCRdb kept only the in-frame ones, dropping some. The repertoire holds around 71,000 clones, with under 70% as singletons. This TCR was recovered from a man younger than 40 in good health and CMV-seropositive. The sequencing sample was made of PBMCs.

The CDR3 sequence: CASSHQGAKNIQYF. The CDR3 bases are TGTGCCAGCAGCCATCAGGGAGCCAAAAACATTCAGTACTTC. The chain has TRBV7-6 and TRBJ2-4, with a possible D match to TRBD1 (5 bases). Germline V gene data show CDR1 as SGHVS and CDR2 as FNYEAQ. The CDR3 has 14 amino acids. Trimming took off 5 bases at V and 0 bases at J, with 8 bases between the two ends.